This record looks at one TCR beta chain sequence and its context. The CDR3 length is 16 residues. Germline V gene data show CDR1 as SQVTM and CDR2 as ANQGSEA. V was cut by 4 bases and J by 2 bases, with 20 bases left in between. This record belongs to a study of blood T cell dynamics during melanoma immunotherapy. The time point is: pre-treatment baseline. Disease control meant complete response, partial response or stable disease at 12 weeks. No patient had earlier systemic cancer treatment, concurrent immunosuppressants, or another active cancer. DNA loading was fixed at 300 to 350 ng for all bulk PBMC samples. TCRdb keeps only in-frame clones here, not all; method: immunoSEQ multiplex PCR. The profile shows 10,000 or so clones, 70% to 90% of them singletons.

Sample: blood, taken from a patient treated with checkpoint blockade. This chain connects TRBV29-1 to TRBJ1-1, with D unresolved. This clonotype was sampled from a human donor with melanoma. CDR3 sequence: CSVAAGWGMPNTEAFF. The CDR3 coding sequence is TGCAGCGTTGCAGCAGGTTGGGGTATGCCTAACACTGAAGCTTTCTTT.